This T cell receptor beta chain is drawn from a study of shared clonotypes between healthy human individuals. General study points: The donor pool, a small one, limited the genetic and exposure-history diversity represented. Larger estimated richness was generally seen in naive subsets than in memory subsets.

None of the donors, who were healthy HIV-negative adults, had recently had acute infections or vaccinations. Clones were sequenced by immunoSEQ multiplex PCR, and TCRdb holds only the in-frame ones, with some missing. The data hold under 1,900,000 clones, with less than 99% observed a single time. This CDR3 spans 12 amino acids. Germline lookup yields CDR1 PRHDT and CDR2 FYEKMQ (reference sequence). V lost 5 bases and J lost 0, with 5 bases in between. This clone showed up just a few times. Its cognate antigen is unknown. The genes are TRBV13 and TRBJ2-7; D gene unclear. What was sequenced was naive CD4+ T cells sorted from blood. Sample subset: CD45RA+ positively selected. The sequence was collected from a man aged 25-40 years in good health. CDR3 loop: CASSLSSYEQYF. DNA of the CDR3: TGTGCCAGCAGCCTGAGCTCCTACGAGCAGTACTTC.